This T cell receptor beta chain appears in the sequencing data of a study of blood T cell repertoires in COVID-19. Across the whole study: Specimens from acute and convalescent COVID-19 originated in the United States, Italy and Spain. PBMCs, B-cell-depleted T cells, or T cells were the source of the cDNA or gDNA that made up the material.

Participant age was roughly 18 to 89 years, and participants resided in roughly 25 US areas. Cohorts were assigned according to the clinical history that participants reported. Germline values: CDR1 SGHTA, CDR2 FQGNSA. The CDR3 has 13 amino acids. V was cut by 3 bases and J by 6 bases, with 9 bases left in between. TCRdb's copy holds only in-frame clones and misses some; the assay was immunoSEQ multiplex PCR. This table has 150,000 or so clones, around 79% appearing once. Sequenced input: PBMCs or T cells enriched from blood (not recorded which). The TCR sequence derives from a woman aged 50 to 60 who had recovered from COVID-19. The chain uses TRBV7-2 and TRBJ1-5; maybe TRBD1 (6 bases). CDR3 DNA sequence: TGTGCCAGCAGCTTCCAGGGGAGTCAGCCCCAGCATTTT. Translating gives CASSFQGSQPQHF. The entire variable domain, with the rest obtained from reference TRBV7-2 and TRBJ1-5, is as follows: GAGVSQSPSNKVTEKGKDVELRCDPISGHTALYWYRQSLGQGLEFLIYFQGNSAPDKSGLPSDRFSAERTGGSVSTLTIQRTQQEDSAVYLCASSFQGSQPQHFGDGTRLSIL.